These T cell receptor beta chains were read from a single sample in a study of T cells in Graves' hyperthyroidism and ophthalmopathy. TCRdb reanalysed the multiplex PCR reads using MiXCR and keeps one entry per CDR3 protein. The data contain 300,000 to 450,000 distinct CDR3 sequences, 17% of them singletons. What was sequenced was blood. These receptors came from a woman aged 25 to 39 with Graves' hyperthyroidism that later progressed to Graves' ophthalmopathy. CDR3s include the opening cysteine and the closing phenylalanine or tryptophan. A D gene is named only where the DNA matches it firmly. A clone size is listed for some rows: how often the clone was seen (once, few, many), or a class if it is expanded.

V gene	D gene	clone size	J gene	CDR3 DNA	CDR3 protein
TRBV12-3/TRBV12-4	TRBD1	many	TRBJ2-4	TGTGCCAGTAGGACAGGGGGAAACATTCAGTACTTC	CASRTGGNIQYF
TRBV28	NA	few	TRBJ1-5	TGTGCCAGCAGTTTTGACACCCTTTGGAATCAGCCCCAGCATTTT	CASSFDTLWNQPQHF
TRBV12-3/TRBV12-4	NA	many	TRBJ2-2	TGTGCCAGCAGTTTATTACCCACCGGGGAGCTGTTTTTT	CASSLLPTGELFF
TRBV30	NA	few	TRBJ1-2	TGTGCCTGGGCGGACCCGCAAAGGGCCTATGGCTACACCTTC	CAWADPQRAYGYTF
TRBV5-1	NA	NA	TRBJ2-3	TGCGCCAGCAGCTCTGCGGCGGGCGCGGGCGTAGATACGCAGTATTTT	CASSSAAGAGVDTQYF
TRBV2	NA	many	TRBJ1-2	TGTGCCAGCATGGGACCCCCGGTGCGGGATGGCTACACCTTC	CASMGPPVRDGYTF
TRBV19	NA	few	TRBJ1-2	TGTGCCAGTACTAACCTACTTGGGGGCTTCTATGGCTACACCTTC	CASTNLLGGFYGYTF
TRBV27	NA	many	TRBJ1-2	TGTGCCAGCAGTTTAAGGGGGACAAACTATGGCTACACCTTC	CASSLRGTNYGYTF
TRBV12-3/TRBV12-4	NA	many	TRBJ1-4	TGTGCCAGCAGTCGGGACTCTTCAACTAATGAAAAACTGTTTTTT	CASSRDSSTNEKLFF
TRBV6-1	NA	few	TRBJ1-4	TGTGCCAGCAGTACCGATCTTGGGATCCCAACTAATGAAAAACTGTTTTTT	CASSTDLGIPTNEKLFF
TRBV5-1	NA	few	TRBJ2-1	TGCGCCAGCAGCTTACAGGGACGCTCCTACAATGAGCAGTTCTTC	CASSLQGRSYNEQFF
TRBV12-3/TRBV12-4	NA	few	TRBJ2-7	TGTGCCAGCAGTCCCTCACAGGGAACCTACGAGCAGTACTTC	CASSPSQGTYEQYF
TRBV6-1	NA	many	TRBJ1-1	TGTGCCAGCAGTGCCCTTGTGTCGACTGAAGCTTTCTTT	CASSALVSTEAFF
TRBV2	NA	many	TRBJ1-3	TGTGCCAGCAGGGGGGACACCGGAAACACCATATATTTT	CASRGDTGNTIYF
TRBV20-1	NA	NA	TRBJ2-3	TGCAGTGCTAGGCGGCAGTCTAGCACAGATACGCAGTATTTT	CSARRQSSTDTQYF
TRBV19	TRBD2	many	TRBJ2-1	TGTGCCAGTAGTATAGAGGGCGGGAGGGCCAGGGGTTACTACAATGAGCAGTTCTTC	CASSIEGGRARGYYNEQFF
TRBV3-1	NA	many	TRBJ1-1	TGTGCCAGCAGAAAAGGGGGAGTTGTCACTGAAGCTTTCTTT	CASRKGGVVTEAFF